This TCR beta chain was sequenced during a study of blood T cell repertoires in COVID-19. Study details: Acute-phase and convalescent COVID-19 samples originated in the United States, Italy and Spain.

V dropped 1 base and J dropped 1 base, with 10 bases sitting between them. The CDR3 length is 15 residues. CDR1 is LNHDA and CDR2 is SQIVND in the germline V gene (reference sequence). The repertoire was sequenced with immunoSEQ multiplex PCR; TCRdb's copy has only in-frame clones and lacks some. The table shows 30,000 to 40,000 clones, with roughly 85% occurring only once. The TCR sequence derives from a human donor in a cohort sampled during active COVID-19. The rearrangement links TRBV19 to TRBJ2-5; possible D gene TRBD1, 6 bases. Sample: peripheral blood. CDR3 nucleotides: TGTGCCAGTAGTATAGGAACAGGGTCCCAAGAGACCCAGTACTTC. As protein: CASSIGTGSQETQYF.